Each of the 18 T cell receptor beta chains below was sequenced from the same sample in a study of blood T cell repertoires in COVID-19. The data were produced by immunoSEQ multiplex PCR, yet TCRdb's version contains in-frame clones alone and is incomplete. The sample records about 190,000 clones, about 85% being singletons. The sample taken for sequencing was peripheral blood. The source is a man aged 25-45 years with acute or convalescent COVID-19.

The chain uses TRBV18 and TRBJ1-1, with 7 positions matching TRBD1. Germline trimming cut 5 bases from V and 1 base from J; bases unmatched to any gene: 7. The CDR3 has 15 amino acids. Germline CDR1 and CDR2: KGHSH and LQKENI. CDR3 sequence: CASSFFDRANTEAFF. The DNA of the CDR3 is TGTGCCAGCTCATTTTTTGACAGGGCGAACACTGAAGCTTTCTTT.

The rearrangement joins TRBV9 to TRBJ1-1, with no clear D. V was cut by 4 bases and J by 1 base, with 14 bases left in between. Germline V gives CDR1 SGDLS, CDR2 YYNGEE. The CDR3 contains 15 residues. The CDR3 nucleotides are TGTGCCAGCAGCCCCGGACTTTTGCCGAACACTGAAGCTTTCTTT. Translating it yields CASSPGLLPNTEAFF.

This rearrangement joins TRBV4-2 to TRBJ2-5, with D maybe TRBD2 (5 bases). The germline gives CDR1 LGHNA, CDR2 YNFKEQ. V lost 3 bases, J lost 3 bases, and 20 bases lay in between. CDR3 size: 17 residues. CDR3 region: CASSHLLTGDLEETQYF. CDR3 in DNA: TGTGCCAGCAGCCATCTGCTTACCGGGGATTTAGAAGAGACCCAGTACTTC.

In DNA, the CDR3 is TGTGCCTGGAGTGGGTCTAGCTCCTACAATGAGCAGTTCTTC. This sequence encodes CAWSGSSSYNEQFF. The chain uses TRBV30 and TRBJ2-1; the D is unclear. The V and J ends lost 1 base and 0 bases respectively, with 7 bases between them. This CDR3 is built from 14 residues. Germline V CDR1 and CDR2: GTSNPN, SVGIG (reference sequence). Variable domain in full (rest from reference TRBV30 and TRBJ2-1): SQTIHQWPATLVQPVGSPLSLECTVEGTSNPNLYWYRQAAGRGLQLLFYSVGIGQISSEVPQNLSASRPQDRQFILSSKKLLLSDSGFYLCAWSGSSSYNEQFFGPGTRLTVL.

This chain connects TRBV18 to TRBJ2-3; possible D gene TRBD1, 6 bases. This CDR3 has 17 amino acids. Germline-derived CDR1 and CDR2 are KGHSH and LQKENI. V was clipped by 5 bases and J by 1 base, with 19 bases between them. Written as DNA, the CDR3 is TGTGCCAGCTCATCGTCCGACATGAACAGGGGCACAGATACGCAGTATTTT. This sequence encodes CASSSSDMNRGTDTQYF.

CDR3 protein: CAWSGQGDNYGYTF. The DNA of the CDR3 is TGTGCCTGGTCAGGACAGGGGGATAACTATGGCTACACCTTC. The V and J genes are TRBV30 and TRBJ1-2, with 10 bases fitting TRBD1. The germline gives CDR1 GTSNPN, CDR2 SVGIG (reference sequence). V dropped 5 bases and J dropped 1; count of bases not matched to a gene: 4. CDR3 size: 14 residues.

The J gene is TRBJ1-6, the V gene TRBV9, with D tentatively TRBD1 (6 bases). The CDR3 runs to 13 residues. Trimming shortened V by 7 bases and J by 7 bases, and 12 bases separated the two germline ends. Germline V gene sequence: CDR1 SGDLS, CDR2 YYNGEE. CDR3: CASGRDNNSPLHF. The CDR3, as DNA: TGTGCCAGCGGAAGGGACAACAATTCACCCCTCCACTTT.

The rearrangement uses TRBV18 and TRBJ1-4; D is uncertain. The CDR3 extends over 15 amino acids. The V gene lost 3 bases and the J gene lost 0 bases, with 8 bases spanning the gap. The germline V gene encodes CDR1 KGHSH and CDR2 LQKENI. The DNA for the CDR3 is TGTGCCAGCTCACCGTTAGTAGCAACTAATGAAAAACTGTTTTTT. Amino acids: CASSPLVATNEKLFF.

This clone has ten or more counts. In DNA, the CDR3 is TGTGCCAGCAGCTTAGGGGGATCTGGAAACACCATATATTTT. Translating gives CASSLGGSGNTIYF. The chain carries TRBV5-4 and TRBJ1-3; perhaps TRBD1 as D (6 bases). The V end was cut by 2 bases, the J end by 1 base, with 7 bases between. The CDR3 loop spans 14 amino acids. In germline, CDR1 is SGHNT, CDR2 YYREEE (reference sequence).

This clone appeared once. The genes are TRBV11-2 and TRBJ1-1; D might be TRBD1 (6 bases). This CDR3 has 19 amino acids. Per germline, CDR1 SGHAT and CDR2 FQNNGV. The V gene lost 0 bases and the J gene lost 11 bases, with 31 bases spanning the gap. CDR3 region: CASSLDRGGRGPLKSGAFF. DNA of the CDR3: TGTGCCAGCAGCTTAGATCGGGGGGGCAGGGGACCCCTAAAGTCTGGGGCTTTCTTT.

CDR3 in DNA: TGTGCCAGCAGTCTCCGGGACTACAATGAGCAGTTCTTC. This encodes CASSLRDYNEQFF. The rearrangement joins TRBV28 to TRBJ2-1, with D possibly being TRBD2 (5 bases). In germline, CDR1 is MDHEN, CDR2 SYDVKM. Trimming removed 5 bases at V and 3 bases at J, with 8 bases between. The length of the CDR3 is 13 residues.

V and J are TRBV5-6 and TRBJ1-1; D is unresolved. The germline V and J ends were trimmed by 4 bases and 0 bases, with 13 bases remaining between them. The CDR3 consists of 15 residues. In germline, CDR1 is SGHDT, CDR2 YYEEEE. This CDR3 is CASSHNPVMNTEAFF. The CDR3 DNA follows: TGTGCCAGCAGCCATAACCCGGTTATGAACACTGAAGCTTTCTTT.

This chain's CDR3 is CASSEGGTGYTF. The CDR3 coding sequence is TGTGCCAGCAGTGAAGGGGGGACAGGCTACACCTTC. V and J are TRBV6-1 and TRBJ1-2, with a possible D match to TRBD1 (6 bases). V lost 1 base to trimming and J lost 8 bases, with 8 bases between them. The CDR3 covers 12 residues. In germline, CDR1 is MNHNS, CDR2 SASEGT.

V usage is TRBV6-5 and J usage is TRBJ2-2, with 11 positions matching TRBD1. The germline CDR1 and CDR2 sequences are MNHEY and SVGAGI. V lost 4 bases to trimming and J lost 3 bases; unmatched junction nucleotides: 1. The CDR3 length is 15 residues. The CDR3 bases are TGTGCCAGCAGTTCGGACAGGGGGCACACCGGGGAGCTGTTTTTT. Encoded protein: CASSSDRGHTGELFF.

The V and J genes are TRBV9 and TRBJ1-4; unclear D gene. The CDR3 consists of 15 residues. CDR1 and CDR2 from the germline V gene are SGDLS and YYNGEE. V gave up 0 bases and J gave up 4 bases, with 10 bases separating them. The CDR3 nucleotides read TGTGCCAGCAGCGTAGGCCCAGGTCATAATGAAAAACTGTTTTTT. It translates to CASSVGPGHNEKLFF.

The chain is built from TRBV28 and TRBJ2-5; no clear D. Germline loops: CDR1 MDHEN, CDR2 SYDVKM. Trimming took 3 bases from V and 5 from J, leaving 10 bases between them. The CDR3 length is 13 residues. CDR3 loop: CASSFPSMETQYF. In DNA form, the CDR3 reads TGTGCCAGCAGTTTCCCTAGTATGGAGACCCAGTACTTC.

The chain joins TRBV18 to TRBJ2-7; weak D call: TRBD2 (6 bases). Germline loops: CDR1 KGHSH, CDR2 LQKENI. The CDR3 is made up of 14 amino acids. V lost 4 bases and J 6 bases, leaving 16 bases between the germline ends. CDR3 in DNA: TGTGCCAGCTCACAAATGGTGGGGGGAAGCGAGCAGTACTTC. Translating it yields CASSQMVGGSEQYF.

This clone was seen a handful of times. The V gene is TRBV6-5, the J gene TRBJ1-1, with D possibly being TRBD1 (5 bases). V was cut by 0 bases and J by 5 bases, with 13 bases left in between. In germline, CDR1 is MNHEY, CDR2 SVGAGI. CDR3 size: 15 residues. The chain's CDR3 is CASSYSKGGGTEAFF. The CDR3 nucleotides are TGTGCCAGCAGTTACTCGAAGGGTGGGGGGACTGAAGCTTTCTTT.